This T cell receptor beta chain originates from a study of blood T cell repertoires in COVID-19. In the authors' workflow: Reference gene primers were amplified, and this amplification served to estimate nucleated cell counts. The repertoire was sequenced with immunoSEQ multiplex PCR; TCRdb's copy has only in-frame clones and lacks some. Clone size and V and J calls were adopted from that table, with D and trimming inferred from the DNA. The data show about 200,000 clones, approximately 90% seen once. This CDR3 contains 17 residues. V shed 3 bases and J 5 bases; nucleotides not matched to a gene: 10. Per germline, CDR1 MDHEN and CDR2 SYDVKM.

The specimen was peripheral blood. The J gene is TRBJ2-2, the V gene TRBV28, with 9 bases fitting TRBD2. The clonotype was recovered from a man in his fifties with COVID-19, enrolled during active disease. CDR3 amino acids: CASSFPRGGALTGELFF. The CDR3 DNA reads TGTGCCAGCAGTTTTCCTCGCGGGGGGGCCTTAACCGGGGAGCTGTTTTTT.